This T cell receptor (beta chain) was recorded in a study of blood T cell repertoires in COVID-19. The CDR3 contains 12 residues. Germline lookup yields CDR1 ENHRY and CDR2 SYGVKD. V gave up 6 bases and J gave up 0 bases, with 6 bases separating them. Produced via immunoSEQ multiplex PCR; TCRdb's table is partial and in-frame only. The data hold fewer than 250,000 clones, with more than 75% observed a single time. This clone was counted only a few times. The chain carries TRBV10-3 and TRBJ2-7, with D perhaps TRBD2 (5 bases). Sequenced: peripheral blood. The receptor comes from an elderly woman with COVID-19, enrolled during active disease. As DNA, the CDR3 is TGTGCCATCAGGGGGAGCTCCTACGAGCAGTACTTC. Translation gives CAIRGSSYEQYF.